This T cell receptor (beta chain) was observed in a study of T-cell memory formation after mild COVID-19. Study overall: Among the donors, TCR clusters were largely specific to each donor.

Employing constant-segment primers, 5'RACE generated TCR alpha and TCR beta cDNA libraries bearing sample barcodes and UMIs. TCRdb processed the 5' RACE reads anew with MiXCR; each CDR3 protein has one entry. The repertoire includes about 470,000 distinct CDR3 sequences, 15% to 20% of them detected once, and 9% to 15% sits in the top ten. Whole-study results and caveats: CD4+ bias marked clones expanding day 15 to 37, unlike balanced contracting clones.

The CDR3 covers 16 residues. Looked up from germline, CDR1 is LNHDA and CDR2 is SQIVND (reference sequence). There are a few counts of this clonotype. Its specificity is unknown. This chain joins TRBV19 and TRBJ2-2, with D hard to call. The sample taken for sequencing was PBMCs or a T cell subset sorted from them (not recorded which). The TCR sequence derives from an adult woman who had mild COVID-19 (a few samples of this study predate the infection). Cell type and time point are not known. The CDR3 DNA is TGTGCTTCGTATTCTCAGGCCGGGCCTTACACCGGGGAGCTGTTTTTT. This sequence encodes CASYSQAGPYTGELFF.